The present entry profiles one T cell receptor (beta chain) with its context. Using immunoSEQ multiplex PCR, the repertoire was profiled, and TCRdb retains in-frame clones only, with some absent. The profile shows approximately 170,000 clones, around 90% of them singletons. The data belong to a study of control samples from healthy donors and cancer patients. The source material was blood. The clonotype comes from a woman aged 45-60 years in good health.

Here the CDR3 reads CASDREAQHF. CDR3 DNA: TGTGCCAGTGACAGGGAGGCCCAGCATTTT. The chain uses TRBV28 and TRBJ1-5, with TRBD1 matching 7 bases. Germline values: CDR1 MDHEN, CDR2 SYDVKM. The CDR3 consists of 10 residues. Trimming cost V 9 bases and J 11 bases; bases outside gene matches: 4.